The 21 T cell receptor beta chains below all came from one sample that was sequenced in a study of cytomegalovirus exposure and HLA in healthy donors. PCR was performed using 60 Vbeta and 13 Jbeta primers. The method was immunoSEQ multiplex PCR; TCRdb's version includes in-frame clones alone and lacks a portion of them. The sample consists of about 100,000 clones, roughly four fifths of them appearing once. What was sequenced was PBMCs. The receptors were gathered from a man aged 40-49 years in good health and CMV-seropositive.

This chain uses TRBV7-9 with TRBJ1-6; D perhaps matches TRBD1 (5 bases). With 4 bases removed from V and 5 bases from J, the gap between germline ends came to 12 bases. The CDR3 extends over 15 amino acids. Per the germline V gene, CDR1 is SEHNR and CDR2 is FQNEAQ (reference sequence). DNA for the CDR3: TGTGCCAGCAGCTGGGGGGGGAGGGATAATTCACCCCTCCACTTT. Protein product: CASSWGGRDNSPLHF.

The rearrangement uses TRBV29-1 and TRBJ1-2, with 8 bases fitting TRBD1. The CDR3 has 16 residues. Unmatched junction bases numbered 13, after V lost 3 bases and J lost 4 bases. Germline-derived CDR1 and CDR2 are SQVTM and ANQGSEA. Here the CDR3 DNA reads TGCAGCGTTGATGGTCGGGTCAGGGGGCTGTCCTATGGCTACACCTTC. This translates into CSVDGRVRGLSYGYTF.

Here the CDR3 DNA reads TGTGCCAGTAGTCCAAAGGACAGGGTATCTGGGGCCAACGTCCTGACTTTC. Its protein is CASSPKDRVSGANVLTF. V and J are TRBV19 and TRBJ2-6; TRBD1 matches at 8 bases. The CDR3 loop spans 17 amino acids. Germline values: CDR1 LNHDA, CDR2 SQIVND (reference sequence). The V and J ends lost 5 bases and 1 base, in that order; junction bases with no gene match: 7.

This chain joins TRBV27 and TRBJ1-2, with D hard to call. Germline CDR1 reads MNHEY; CDR2 reads SMNVEV (reference sequence). Trimming shortened V by 0 bases and J by 1 base, and 12 bases separated the two germline ends. There are 16 residues in the CDR3. The CDR3 region has the DNA TGTGCCAGCAGTTTATCCCCACTCTCCTATAACTATGGCTACACCTTC. The encoded protein is CASSLSPLSYNYGYTF.

V and J are TRBV9 and TRBJ1-3; the D gene is possibly TRBD1 (6 bases). Germline CDR1 reads SGDLS; CDR2 reads YYNGEE. The CDR3 length is 16 residues. The V end was cut by 4 bases, the J end by 0 bases, with 14 bases between. The CDR3 DNA reads TGTGCCAGCAGCCAGGGGAGCGGCTCCTCTGGAAACACCATATATTTT. This sequence encodes CASSQGSGSSGNTIYF.

As concerns this clone: Other DNA sequences in the same sample also yield this CDR3. The rearrangement links TRBV7-9 to TRBJ1-2; D remains unclear. CDR1 is SEHNR, CDR2 FQNEAQ, per germline (reference sequence). This CDR3 has 11 amino acids. V was trimmed by 8 bases and J by 4 bases, leaving 8 bases between them. CDR3 region: CASGGSYGYTF. CDR3 in DNA: TGTGCCAGCGGCGGGAGCTATGGCTACACCTTC.

The rearrangement uses TRBV11-3 and TRBJ1-4; D ambiguous. V dropped 7 bases and J dropped 8 bases, with 20 bases sitting between them. Germline V gene lookup returns CDR1 SGHNT and CDR2 YENEEA. The CDR3 is 15 residues long. The CDR3 protein is CASNSSAGEAEKLFF. The DNA for the CDR3 is TGTGCCAGCAACTCTTCGGCCGGGGAGGCGGAAAAACTGTTTTTT.

The CDR3 reads CASSLGGTSGFYNEQFF. In DNA, the CDR3 is TGTGCCAGCAGCTTAGGCGGGACTAGCGGCTTTTACAATGAGCAGTTCTTC. The genes are TRBV11-3 and TRBJ2-1, with 11 positions matching TRBD2. This CDR3 spans 17 amino acids. The V segment lost 1 base and the J segment 4 bases; nucleotides outside the gene matches: 6. Germline CDR1 reads SGHNT; CDR2 reads YENEEA.

This clone has more than one count but fewer than ten. CDR3 bases: TGTGCCAGCAGTTACTCCGGGACAGGGGAATTTGATGGCTACACCTTC. The encoded protein is CASSYSGTGEFDGYTF. The chain is built from TRBV6-5 and TRBJ1-2, with TRBD1 matching over 10 bases. Looked up from germline, CDR1 is MNHEY and CDR2 is SVGAGI. The J segment lost 6 bases and the V segment lost 0 bases, leaving 7 bases of the junction unmatched. CDR3 length: 16 amino acids.

The V gene is TRBV2, the J gene TRBJ1-4; D remains ambiguous. The CDR3 covers 15 residues. Trimming stripped 6 bases from V and 7 bases from J, with 18 bases between. CDR1 is SNHLY and CDR2 is FYNNEI in the germline V gene. This CDR3 reads CASSRTGIRGEKLFF. The CDR3 nucleotides are TGTGCCAGCAGCCGAACCGGGATCCGGGGTGAAAAACTGTTTTTT.

This chain connects TRBV15 to TRBJ1-5; the D is unclear. The CDR3 contains 13 residues. V was shortened by 0 bases and J by 10 bases, with 10 bases between the two germline ends. CDR1 and CDR2 from the germline V gene are LNHNV and YYDKDF (reference sequence). The CDR3 loop reads CATSREGGGPQHF. In nucleotides, the CDR3 is TGTGCCACCAGCAGAGAGGGTGGAGGACCCCAGCATTTT.

The chain employs TRBV27 and TRBJ2-3; 7 bases agree with TRBD1. Germline V lookup: CDR1 MNHEY, CDR2 SMNVEV (reference sequence). The V segment lost 2 bases and the J segment 0 bases; nucleotides outside the gene matches: 2. The CDR3 extends over 15 amino acids. The CDR3 nucleotides read TGTGCCAGCAGTTTAAGGGGACAGAGCACAGATACGCAGTATTTT. It yields the protein CASSLRGQSTDTQYF.

The chain combines TRBV5-1 with TRBJ2-7; TRBD2 agrees at 9 bases. Per the germline V gene, CDR1 is SGHRS and CDR2 is YFSETQ. The junction had 8 bases not matched to a gene; V was cut back by 4 bases and J by 0 bases. This CDR3 region has 16 residues. CDR3 coding DNA: TGCGCCAGCAGCCACGGGACTAGCTTGAGCTCCTACGAGCAGTACTTC. Its protein product is CASSHGTSLSSYEQYF.

The rearrangement links TRBV6-1 to TRBJ1-5, with a possible D match to TRBD1 (6 bases). CDR3 length: 14 amino acids. Trimming stripped 1 base from V and 5 bases from J, with 9 bases between. The V gene's germline CDR1 is MNHNS and CDR2 SASEGT. The CDR3 spells CASSEDRVHQPQHF. CDR3 nucleotides: TGTGCCAGCAGTGAAGACAGGGTACATCAGCCCCAGCATTTT.

This clone was counted between two and nine times. The sample carries other DNA sequences with the same CDR3. V usage is TRBV19 and J usage is TRBJ2-7; 9 nucleotides match TRBD1. The V segment lost 5 bases and the J segment 2 bases; nucleotides outside the gene matches: 4. This CDR3 has 14 amino acids. Germline CDR1 LNHDA, CDR2 SQIVND (reference sequence). The CDR3 region has the DNA TGTGCCAGTAGTGCCAGACAGGGGGCCTACGAGCAGTACTTC. This sequence encodes CASSARQGAYEQYF.

V gene TRBV2 combines with J gene TRBJ2-2; D ambiguous. Trimming took off 4 bases at V and 2 bases at J, with 5 bases between the two ends. Per germline, CDR1 SNHLY and CDR2 FYNNEI. The CDR3 consists of 13 residues. The CDR3 nucleotides read TGTGCCAGCAGTGCAGTTAACACCGGGGAGCTGTTTTTT. Amino acids: CASSAVNTGELFF.

The chain is built from TRBV7-9 and TRBJ2-7, with D maybe TRBD2 (5 bases). The germline gives CDR1 SEHNR, CDR2 FQNEAQ (reference sequence). The CDR3 loop spans 13 amino acids. The V and J ends lost 5 bases and 7 bases respectively, with 15 bases between them. The CDR3 sequence: CASSRRETWEQYF. The DNA for the CDR3 is TGTGCCAGCAGCCGAAGGGAGACTTGGGAGCAGTACTTC.

The chain uses TRBV19 and TRBJ1-5; 8 bases map to TRBD1. This CDR3 is 15 amino acids long. The trim removed 6 bases at V and 11 bases at J, leaving 15 bases unmatched. In germline, CDR1 is LNHDA, CDR2 SQIVND (reference sequence). The CDR3 loop reads CASSTGTGLDYSQHF. The CDR3 bases are TGTGCCAGTAGCACCGGGACAGGCCTAGATTATTCCCAGCATTTT.

The gene calls are TRBV9 and TRBJ2-5; weak D call: TRBD2 (7 bases). The V gene's germline CDR1 is SGDLS and CDR2 YYNGEE. The V end was cut by 2 bases, the J end by 4 bases, with 9 bases between. The CDR3 runs to 13 residues. Here the CDR3 DNA reads TGTGCCAGCAGCGTGGGGGGGCTAGAGACCCAGTACTTC. Residues: CASSVGGLETQYF.

This clone was counted a single time. The CDR3 DNA sequence: TGTGCCATCAGTTCTAGGGGTAATGAAGCTTTCTTT. Residues: CAISSRGNEAFF. The V gene is TRBV10-3, the J gene TRBJ1-1, with D possibly TRBD1 on 5 matching bases. From germline, CDR1 is ENHRY and CDR2 SYGVKD. V lost 5 bases and J 7 bases, leaving 11 bases between the germline ends. The CDR3 has 12 residues.

The chain recombines TRBV13 with TRBJ1-4; the match to TRBD1 covers 9 bases. There are 14 residues in the CDR3. Germline CDR1 PRHDT, CDR2 FYEKMQ (reference sequence). V was pared by 3 bases and J by 6 bases, with 2 bases of the junction left unmatched. The DNA for the CDR3 is TGTGCCAGCAGCTTGGACAGGGGTGATGAAAAACTGTTTTTT. Encoded protein: CASSLDRGDEKLFF.